This T cell receptor beta chain was captured by sequencing in a study of Ad26.COV2.S vaccination and SARS-CoV-2 variants. Study information: The Ad26.COV2.S arm of the COV1001 trial was where the donor was placed. Ad26.COV2.S given intramuscularly, once or twice 56 days apart.

This clone was counted only a few times. Its antigen is not identified. Documented treatment: 15 to 20 received Ad26.COV2.S at low or high dose, single or two shots; 5 received placebo; per-sample allocation not given. The study sampled participants on day 63 after the first vaccine or placebo injection. The table came from immunoSEQ multiplex PCR; TCRdb's copy has only in-frame clones and leaves some out. The sample shows some 370,000 clones, under 90% of them seen only once. Notes on the study in general: Total T cell responses were possibly underestimated by TCR breadth and depth analyses.

The source of this sequence is a person aged 18-60 years who received the Ad26.COV2.S COVID-19 vaccine or a placebo. The material was peripheral blood, obtained in a trial of Ad26.COV2.S vaccine versus placebo.

The CDR3 sequence is CLLRVSPLHF. CDR3 in DNA: TGCCTATTAAGGGTTTCACCCCTCCACTTT. The genes are TRBV20-1 and TRBJ1-6; D gene unclear. The CDR3 consists of 10 residues. Germline V lookup: CDR1 DFQATT, CDR2 SNEGSKA (reference sequence).